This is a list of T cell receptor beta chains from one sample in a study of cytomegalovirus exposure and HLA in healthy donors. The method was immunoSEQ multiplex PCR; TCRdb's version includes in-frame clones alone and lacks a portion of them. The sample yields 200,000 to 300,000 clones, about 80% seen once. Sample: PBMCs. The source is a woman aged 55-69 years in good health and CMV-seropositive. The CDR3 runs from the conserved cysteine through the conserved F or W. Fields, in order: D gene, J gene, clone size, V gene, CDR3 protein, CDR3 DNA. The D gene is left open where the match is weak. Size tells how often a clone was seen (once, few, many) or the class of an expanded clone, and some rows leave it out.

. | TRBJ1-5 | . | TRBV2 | CASRTGDQPQHF | TGTGCCAGCAGGACGGGAGATCAGCCCCAGCATTTT
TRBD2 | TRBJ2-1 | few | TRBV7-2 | CASSQGGLAGGKQFF | TGTGCCAGCAGCCAGGGGGGACTAGCGGGAGGGAAGCAGTTCTTC
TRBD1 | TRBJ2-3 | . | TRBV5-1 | CASSLTGVGVGADTQYF | TGCGCCAGCAGCTTGACAGGGGTCGGGGTTGGCGCAGATACGCAGTATTTT
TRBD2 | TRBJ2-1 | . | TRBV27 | CASRLAALLSYNEQFF | TGTGCCAGCAGACTAGCGGCACTTCTCTCCTACAATGAGCAGTTCTTC
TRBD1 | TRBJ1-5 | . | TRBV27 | CASSPRTGTGISQPQHF | TGTGCCAGCAGTCCCAGGACCGGGACAGGGATTTCTCAGCCCCAGCATTTT
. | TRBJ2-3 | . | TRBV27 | CASSLFGGYSTDTQYF | TGTGCCAGCAGTTTATTTGGCGGGTATAGCACAGATACGCAGTATTTT
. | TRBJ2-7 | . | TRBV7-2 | CASSPQGGSYEQYF | TGTGCCAGCAGCCCCCAGGGTGGATCCTACGAGCAGTACTTC
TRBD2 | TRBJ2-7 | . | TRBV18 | CASSPPLAGAGDEQYF | TGTGCCAGCTCACCACCGTTAGCGGGAGCAGGCGACGAGCAGTACTTC
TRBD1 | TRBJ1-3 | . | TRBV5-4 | CASSYRTGYGNTIYF | TGTGCCAGCAGCTACCGGACAGGGTATGGAAACACCATATATTTT
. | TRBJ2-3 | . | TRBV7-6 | CASSSSDSTDTQYF | TGTGCCAGCAGCAGCAGCGACAGCACAGATACGCAGTATTTT
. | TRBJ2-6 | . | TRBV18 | CASSQGQGANVLTF | TGTGCCAGCTCGCAGGGGCAAGGGGCCAACGTCCTGACTTTC
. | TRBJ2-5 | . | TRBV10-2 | CASSGSGETQYF | TGCGCCAGCAGCGGGAGTGGGGAGACCCAGTACTTC
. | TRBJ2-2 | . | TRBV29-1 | CSVEVAGRDTGELFF | TGCAGCGTTGAGGTCGCGGGTAGGGACACCGGGGAGCTGTTTTTT
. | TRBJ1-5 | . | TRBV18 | CASSLSDRSQPQHF | TGTGCCAGCTCACTCAGCGACAGGTCCCAGCCCCAGCATTTT
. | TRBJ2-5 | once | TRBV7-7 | CASSLYGGTETQYF | TGTGCCAGCAGCTTATATGGGGGGACGGAGACCCAGTACTTC
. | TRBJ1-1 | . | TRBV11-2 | CASSLRDNEAFF | TGTGCCAGCAGCTTACGGGACAATGAAGCTTTCTTT
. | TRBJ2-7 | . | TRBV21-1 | CASSKVSATGAYSYEQYF | TGTGCCAGCAGCAAAGTCTCGGCGACAGGGGCGTACTCCTACGAGCAGTACTTC
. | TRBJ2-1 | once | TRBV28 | CASFPGAFTYNEQFF | TGTGCCAGCTTCCCCGGAGCCTTTACCTACAATGAGCAGTTCTTC
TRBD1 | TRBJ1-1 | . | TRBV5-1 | CASRILGQTNTEAFF | TGCGCCAGCAGGATCCTGGGACAGACAAACACTGAAGCTTTCTTT
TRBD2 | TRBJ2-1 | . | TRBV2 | CASTRRESSRNNEQFF | TGTGCCAGCACTAGGCGGGAGAGCTCCAGGAACAATGAGCAGTTCTTC
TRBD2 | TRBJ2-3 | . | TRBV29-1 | CSVENVERGGQTQYF | TGCAGCGTTGAAAATGTTGAGCGGGGGGGGCAAACGCAGTATTTT